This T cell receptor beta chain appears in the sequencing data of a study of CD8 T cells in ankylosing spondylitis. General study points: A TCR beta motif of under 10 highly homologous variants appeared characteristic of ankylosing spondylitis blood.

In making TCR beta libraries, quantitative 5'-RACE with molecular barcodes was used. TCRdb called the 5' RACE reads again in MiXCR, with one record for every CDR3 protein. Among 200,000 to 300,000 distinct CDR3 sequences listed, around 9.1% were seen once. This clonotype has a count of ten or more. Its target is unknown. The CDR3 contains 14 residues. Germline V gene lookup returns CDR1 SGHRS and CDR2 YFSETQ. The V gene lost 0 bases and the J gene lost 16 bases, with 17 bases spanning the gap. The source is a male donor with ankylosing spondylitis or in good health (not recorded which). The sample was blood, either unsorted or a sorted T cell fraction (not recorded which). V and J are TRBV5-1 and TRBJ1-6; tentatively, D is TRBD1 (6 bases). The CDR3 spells CASSLVGQSEPLHF. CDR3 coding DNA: TGCGCCAGCAGCTTGGTAGGACAGTCAGAGCCTCTCCACTTT.